These 12 T cell receptor beta chains were all obtained from the same sample, sequenced in a study of shared clonotypes between healthy human individuals. It was CD45RO-negative cells, positively selected for CCR7, that made up naive CD8 cells, with terminally differentiated effector memory CD45RA+ cells excluded. The data were produced by immunoSEQ multiplex PCR, yet TCRdb's version contains in-frame clones alone and is incomplete. The top ten hold less than 0.25% of the sample, which has roughly 850,000 clones, 96% seen once. The sequenced material came from naive CD8+ T cells sorted from blood. The origin of the receptors is a man aged 25 to 40 in good health.

CDR3 DNA: TGTGCCAGCTCCCTCCGGGACAGGGTTTCTCAGCCCCAGCATTTT. This gives the protein CASSLRDRVSQPQHF. The chain links TRBV27 to TRBJ1-5, with 9 bases identical to TRBD1. This CDR3 region has 15 residues. Trimming at V came to 8 bases and at J to 6 bases, leaving 11 bases not matched to a gene. The germline CDR1 and CDR2 sequences are MNHEY and SMNVEV (reference sequence).

This clone was counted a few times. The rearrangement links TRBV25-1 to TRBJ2-7; 7 bases fit TRBD2. CDR1 MGHDK and CDR2 SYGVNS come from the germline V gene. The V and J ends lost 0 bases and 3 bases, in that order; junction bases with no gene match: 8. The CDR3 loop spans 16 amino acids. CDR3 loop: CASSEYGTTGGYEQYF. For the CDR3, the DNA is TGTGCCAGCAGTGAATACGGCACAACGGGGGGCTACGAGCAGTACTTC.

The J gene is TRBJ2-1, the V gene TRBV6-5; D is undetermined. The CDR3 covers 11 residues. CDR1 MNHEY and CDR2 SVGAGI come from the germline V gene. V was clipped by 4 bases and J by 7 bases, with 5 bases between them. The CDR3 sequence: CASSLANEQFF. The CDR3 coding sequence is TGTGCCAGCAGTTTAGCAAATGAGCAGTTCTTC.

This chain uses TRBV6-5 with TRBJ2-5, with TRBD1 matching over 7 bases. Trimming removed 2 bases from V and 10 bases from J; junction bases left unmatched: 7. CDR3 length: 13 amino acids. Per germline, CDR1 MNHEY and CDR2 SVGAGI. The CDR3 loop is CASSYDRGGIQYF. The CDR3 DNA reads as TGTGCCAGCAGTTACGATAGAGGGGGCATCCAGTACTTC.

The chain combines TRBV5-1 with TRBJ1-2; possible D gene TRBD1, 5 bases. The CDR3 consists of 19 residues. The V and J ends lost 0 bases and 10 bases respectively, with 31 bases between them. CDR1 is SGHRS and CDR2 is YFSETQ in the germline V gene. CDR3 in DNA: TGCGCCAGCAGCTTGGCCGGGATTGGGGAGGCAGGGTGGTCGACTTTCTACACCTTC. Protein product: CASSLAGIGEAGWSTFYTF.

The CDR3, as DNA: TGTGCCAGCAAAGGCACAGGGACTACTGGGGCCAACGTCCTGACTTTC. Translating gives CASKGTGTTGANVLTF. V is TRBV27 and J is TRBJ2-6, with D possibly matching TRBD2 (7 bases). This CDR3 region has 16 residues. V dropped 7 bases and J dropped 2 bases, with 15 bases sitting between them. Germline CDR1 is MNHEY and CDR2 is SMNVEV (reference sequence).

The CDR3 nucleotides read TGTGCCAGCAGTACCGGGACTAGCGGGAAAAATGAGCAGTTCTTC. Encoded protein: CASSTGTSGKNEQFF. V gene TRBV27 combines with J gene TRBJ2-1; TRBD2 matches at 13 bases. The V and J ends lost 5 bases and 7 bases, in that order; junction bases with no gene match: 5. Germline loops: CDR1 MNHEY, CDR2 SMNVEV (reference sequence). The length of the CDR3 is 15 residues.

The rearrangement links TRBV6-1 to TRBJ1-5; D is possibly TRBD1 (5 bases). Germline values: CDR1 MNHNS, CDR2 SASEGT. V gave up 6 bases and J gave up 0 bases, with 12 bases separating them. The CDR3 loop spans 15 amino acids. CDR3 amino acids: CASRGDGFSNQPQHF. Written as DNA, the CDR3 is TGTGCCAGCAGGGGGGACGGATTTAGCAATCAGCCCCAGCATTTT.

This chain joins TRBV9 and TRBJ2-7; TRBD1 matches at 7 bases. The CDR3 is made up of 14 amino acids. CDR1 is SGDLS and CDR2 is YYNGEE in the germline V gene. After removal of 1 base from V and 5 bases from J, the junction contained 6 bases not matched to a gene. The CDR3 spells CASSVQGESNEQYF. The DNA for the CDR3 is TGTGCCAGCAGCGTACAGGGGGAGAGCAACGAGCAGTACTTC.

This chain connects TRBV10-3 to TRBJ1-3; 9 positions agree with TRBD1. Germline trimming cut 8 bases from V and 0 bases from J; bases unmatched to any gene: 11. This CDR3 contains 17 residues. Germline V gene data show CDR1 as ENHRY and CDR2 as SYGVKD. Here the CDR3 reads CAISQGQGGSSGNTIYF. Written as DNA, the CDR3 is TGTGCCATCTCGCAGGGACAGGGTGGGAGCTCTGGAAACACCATATATTTT.

This chain joins TRBV27 and TRBJ2-7; 7 bases map to TRBD1. The germline V gene has CDR1 MNHEY and CDR2 SMNVEV (reference sequence). The ends lost 5 bases at V and 3 bases at J; junction bases unmatched: 13. The CDR3 spans 16 residues. The CDR3 is CASSPHVGQLVYEQYF. Here the CDR3 DNA reads TGTGCCAGCAGTCCCCACGTGGGACAGCTAGTCTACGAGCAGTACTTC.

The J gene is TRBJ2-7, the V gene TRBV5-4, with a weak D call TRBD2 (6 bases). Germline lookup yields CDR1 SGHNT and CDR2 YYREEE (reference sequence). This CDR3 spans 13 amino acids. Trimming shortened V by 2 bases and J by 7 bases, and 13 bases separated the two germline ends. In DNA form, the CDR3 reads TGTGCCAGCAGCTTTGGGACCGGAGGGGAGCAGTACTTC. It yields the protein CASSFGTGGEQYF.